These 27 T cell receptor beta chains were all obtained from the same sample, sequenced in a study of spatial heterogeneity in lung cancer. MiXCR, applied by TCRdb to the 5' RACE reads, yields one record per CDR3 protein. The repertoire holds more than 95,000 distinct CDR3 sequences, with 12% as singletons. The time point: blood at routine non-recurrence follow-up after resection. Unsorted samples of tumor, nontumor lung or frozen PBMC had their whole RNA sequenced. The sample was PBMCs, taken at follow-up. These receptors originate from a male donor with early-stage non-small cell lung cancer.

This clonotype was seen repeatedly, ten times or more. The CDR3 loop reads CASSEYYTKYYEQYF. CDR3 DNA: TGCGCCAGCAGTGAGTACTACACAAAATATTACGAGCAGTACTTC. This chain uses TRBV10-1 with TRBJ2-7, with D unclear. This CDR3 has 15 amino acids. The germline V and J ends were trimmed by 1 base and 4 bases, with 14 bases remaining between them. Germline-derived CDR1 and CDR2 are WNHNN and SYGVQD (reference sequence).

The chain employs TRBV6-2 or TRBV6-3 and TRBJ1-2, with 7 bases matching TRBD1. The CDR3 covers 14 residues. CDR1 and CDR2 (germline): MNHEY, SVGEGT. The trim removed 6 bases at V and 4 bases at J, leaving 8 bases unmatched. CDR3 nucleotides: TGTGCCAGCAGACGACCGGGACAGATCTATGGCTACACCTTC. Translating gives CASRRPGQIYGYTF.

This clonotype was detected many times. This chain links TRBV10-3 with TRBJ1-1; D is unclear. The ends were cut back, 7 bases at V and 5 bases at J, with 20 bases in the middle. The germline gives CDR1 ENHRY, CDR2 SYGVKD. The CDR3 length is 15 residues. The CDR3 spells CAITNTGEGRTEAFF. The CDR3 DNA reads TGTGCCATCACCAACACTGGAGAGGGTAGGACTGAAGCTTTCTTT.

This clonotype has at least ten counts. The V gene is TRBV9, the J gene TRBJ1-4, with D maybe TRBD1 (6 bases). CDR3 size: 13 residues. Per the germline V gene, CDR1 is SGDLS and CDR2 is YYNGEE. Trimming shortened V by 0 bases and J by 14 bases, and 14 bases separated the two germline ends. CDR3 loop: CASSVATTGQLFF. CDR3 DNA sequence: TGTGCCAGCAGCGTAGCTACAACAGGACAGCTGTTTTTT.

There are a few counts of this clonotype. J is TRBJ2-1 and V is TRBV14; 8 bases match TRBD2. The CDR3 consists of 15 residues. V was clipped by 1 base and J by 4 bases; unmatched bases: 3. Germline values: CDR1 SGHDN, CDR2 FVKESK. CDR3 protein: CASSQGTSGYNEQFF. As DNA, the CDR3 is TGTGCCAGCAGCCAAGGTACTAGCGGTTACAATGAGCAGTTCTTC.

V usage is TRBV10-2 and J usage is TRBJ1-1; D remains unclear. The CDR3 is 15 residues long. Trimming took off 4 bases at V and 3 bases at J, with 15 bases between the two ends. The germline gives CDR1 WSHSY, CDR2 SAAADI. CDR3 region: CASSVRTSSDTEAFF. The CDR3 nucleotides are TGCGCCAGCAGTGTCCGGACTTCCTCCGACACTGAAGCTTTCTTT.

The V call is TRBV10-2, the J call TRBJ1-1; D possibly corresponds to TRBD1 (5 bases). This CDR3 has 13 residues. V lost 2 bases, J lost 4 bases, and 8 bases lay in between. CDR1 is WSHSY and CDR2 is SAAADI in the germline V gene. CDR3 coding DNA: TGCGCCAGCAGTGAGGGGGGAGGCACTGAAGCTTTCTTT. Amino acids: CASSEGGGTEAFF.

This clonotype occurred a few times. The chain links TRBV11-1 to TRBJ2-7, with D tentatively TRBD1 (6 bases). Germline V gene lookup returns CDR1 SGHAT and CDR2 FQDESV (reference sequence). The CDR3 runs 15 residues. V lost 4 bases to trimming and J lost 3 bases, with 16 bases between them. CDR3 residues: CASSSLDREFYEQYF. CDR3 DNA sequence: TGTGCCAGCAGCTCCCTGGACAGAGAGTTCTACGAGCAGTACTTC.

This rearrangement joins TRBV4-2 to TRBJ2-7; D is unresolved. Germline V lookup: CDR1 LGHNA, CDR2 YNFKEQ. V was cut by 0 bases and J by 2 bases, with 8 bases left in between. The CDR3 contains 14 residues. The DNA for the CDR3 is TGTGCCAGCAGCCAAGATTATAATCCCTACGAGCAGTACTTC. It encodes CASSQDYNPYEQYF.

The chain combines TRBV7-3 with TRBJ2-2, with D perhaps matching TRBD1 or TRBD2 (5 bases each). Between the trimmed V and J ends, which lost 5 bases and 2 bases, there was a span of 12 bases. CDR3 length equals 15 residues. Germline CDR1 and CDR2: SGHTA and FQGTGA. Written as DNA, the CDR3 is TGTGCCAGCAGCGCGATGGGGGTAAACACCGGGGAGCTGTTTTTT. It encodes CASSAMGVNTGELFF.

This clonotype was picked up a small number of times. The genes are TRBV14 and TRBJ2-1, with D possibly called TRBD1 or TRBD2 (5 bases each). The length of the CDR3 is 13 residues. Trimming cost V 3 bases and J 7 bases, with 10 bases left between them. CDR1 and CDR2 (germline): SGHDN, FVKESK. The CDR3 DNA reads TGTGCCAGCAGCCAGGGACGGCGAAATGAGCAGTTCTTC. It specifies CASSQGRRNEQFF.

The sample holds a few counts of this clonotype. The rearrangement links TRBV23-1 to TRBJ1-6; no reliable D call. TRBV23-1 is an ORF; its function is uncertain. The ends were cut back, 0 bases at V and 8 bases at J, with 17 bases in the middle. This CDR3 contains 17 residues. For the CDR3, the DNA is TGCGCCAGCAGTCAATCCCCCGGACTTTCAGAGCATTCACCCCTCCACTTT. Translating gives CASSQSPGLSEHSPLHF.

A few counts support this clonotype. CDR3 nucleotide sequence: TGCGCCAGCAGCCTGATTATCACCGGGGAGCTGTTTTTT. It specifies CASSLIITGELFF. This chain connects TRBV5-1 to TRBJ2-2; D is unclear. Trimming removed 4 bases from V and 4 bases from J, with 8 bases in between. CDR1 SGHRS and CDR2 YFSETQ come from the germline V gene. This CDR3 is built from 13 residues.

The chain recombines TRBV6-4 with TRBJ2-2, with 10 positions matching TRBD1. The junction had 2 bases not matched to a gene; V was cut back by 6 bases and J by 4 bases. Looked up from germline, CDR1 is MRHNA and CDR2 is SNTAGT. The CDR3 length is 14 residues. In DNA, the CDR3 is TGTGCCAGCAGAAGACAGGGGGCCACCGGGGAGCTGTTTTTT. Residues: CASRRQGATGELFF.

In its sample, this clonotype was seen a few times. The chain carries TRBV9 and TRBJ1-4; TRBD1 might be the D (5 bases). The V and J ends lost 0 bases and 8 bases respectively, with 14 bases between them. Germline lookup yields CDR1 SGDLS and CDR2 YYNGEE. CDR3 length equals 15 residues. The CDR3 sequence: CASSVGGRREEKLFF. The CDR3 bases are TGTGCCAGCAGCGTAGGGGGACGGAGGGAAGAAAAACTGTTTTTT.

The chain is built from TRBV9 and TRBJ2-3, with 15 bases lining up with TRBD2. Germline V gene data show CDR1 as SGDLS and CDR2 as YYNGEE. This CDR3 is built from 18 residues. Unmatched junction bases numbered 6, after V lost 4 bases and J lost 0 bases. The CDR3 bases are TGTGCCAGCAGCCTCGGGACTAGCGGGGGGACTAGCACAGATACGCAGTATTTT. It is translated as CASSLGTSGGTSTDTQYF.

This clonotype was counted ten times or more. The V and J genes are TRBV27 and TRBJ2-1; no clear D gene. The V gene's germline CDR1 is MNHEY and CDR2 SMNVEV (reference sequence). This CDR3 spans 14 amino acids. V was shortened by 6 bases and J by 6 bases, with 15 bases between the two germline ends. The CDR3 is CASSFTGKGNEQFF. The CDR3 DNA sequence: TGTGCCAGCAGCTTTACCGGTAAGGGCAATGAGCAGTTCTTC.

This clonotype has a count of ten or more. The rearrangement joins TRBV20-1 to TRBJ1-1; 10 bases are shared with TRBD1. This CDR3 region has 18 residues. Germline trimming cut 3 bases from V and 0 bases from J; bases unmatched to any gene: 13. Per the germline V gene, CDR1 is DFQATT and CDR2 is SNEGSKA (reference sequence). The CDR3 is CSASPRDRGGGMNTEAFF. As DNA, the CDR3 is TGCAGTGCTAGTCCCCGGGACAGGGGCGGAGGTATGAACACTGAAGCTTTCTTT.

This clonotype was picked up many times. V usage is TRBV30 and J usage is TRBJ1-6; no reliable D call. V lost 2 bases, J lost 7 bases, and 15 bases lay in between. CDR1 and CDR2 from the germline V gene are GTSNPN and SVGIG (reference sequence). This CDR3 comprises 15 residues. The CDR3 protein is CAWSIKRLKNSPLHF. The DNA for the CDR3 is TGTGCCTGGAGTATTAAAAGACTTAAAAATTCACCCCTCCACTTT.

The chain couples TRBV20-1 to TRBJ2-7, with 12 bases identical to TRBD2. The V gene's germline CDR1 is DFQATT and CDR2 SNEGSKA (reference sequence). Trimming cost V 3 bases and J 2 bases; bases outside gene matches: 5. CDR3 length: 15 residues. The DNA for the CDR3 is TGCAGTGCTAGTCCTAGCGGGGGGGAAACCTACGAGCAGTACTTC. Translation gives CSASPSGGETYEQYF.

This clonotype turned up a few times. This rearrangement joins TRBV24-1 to TRBJ2-3, with D tentatively TRBD1 (5 bases). Germline V CDR1 and CDR2: KGHDR, SFDVKD. Trimming took off 5 bases at V and 5 bases at J, with 10 bases between the two ends. The CDR3 contains 13 residues. The CDR3 protein is CATSGYQGDTQYF. The CDR3 DNA reads TGTGCCACCAGTGGGTACCAGGGAGATACGCAGTATTTT.

The table lists this clonotype with many counts. The rearrangement uses TRBV7-3 and TRBJ1-1, with D perhaps TRBD1 (6 bases). The CDR3 runs 13 residues. Germline CDR1 reads SGHTA; CDR2 reads FQGTGA. V was trimmed by 6 bases and J by 2 bases, leaving 10 bases between them. The CDR3 sequence: CASRIQGNTEAFF. Written as DNA, the CDR3 is TGTGCCAGCAGGATACAGGGAAACACTGAAGCTTTCTTT. The variable domain in full, completed from reference TRBV7-3 and TRBJ1-1, reads GAGVSQTPSNKVTEKGKYVELRCDPISGHTALYWYRQSLGQGPEFLIYFQGTGAADDSGLPNDRFFAVRPEGSVSTLKIQRTERGDSAVYLCASRIQGNTEAFFGQGTRLTVV.

This clonotype was counted many times. The V call is TRBV24-1, the J call TRBJ2-7; 8 bases match TRBD2. CDR1 is KGHDR, CDR2 SFDVKD, per germline. Trimming took 3 bases from V and 2 from J; bases not matched to a gene: 5. This CDR3 is 15 amino acids long. The CDR3 nucleotides are TGTGCCACCAGTGATAGAGGCGGGGGGACCTACGAGCAGTACTTC. Protein sequence: CATSDRGGGTYEQYF.

This clonotype was counted at least ten times. CDR3 amino acids: CSVGKDRYTEAFF. DNA for the CDR3: TGCAGCGTTGGCAAGGACAGGTACACTGAAGCTTTCTTT. The rearrangement uses TRBV29-1 and TRBJ1-1, with 7 bases aligning to TRBD1. CDR1 and CDR2 from the germline V gene are SQVTM and ANQGSEA. Germline trimming cut 4 bases from V and 3 bases from J; bases unmatched to any gene: 5. The CDR3 consists of 13 residues.

V and J are TRBV5-1 and TRBJ1-4, with 8 bases fitting TRBD1. This CDR3 has 15 residues. The germline CDR1 and CDR2 sequences are SGHRS and YFSETQ. The V segment lost 5 bases and the J segment 7 bases; nucleotides outside the gene matches: 10. CDR3 loop: CASRSVQGAIEKLFF. The CDR3, as DNA: TGCGCCAGCAGATCGGTCCAGGGGGCAATTGAAAAACTGTTTTTT.

The chain carries TRBV9 and TRBJ2-1; D unresolved. This CDR3 is 12 amino acids long. In germline, CDR1 is SGDLS, CDR2 YYNGEE. Trimming shortened V by 2 bases and J by 10 bases, and 10 bases separated the two germline ends. CDR3 protein: CASSVMVGEQFF. CDR3 nucleotide sequence: TGTGCCAGCAGCGTCATGGTAGGCGAGCAGTTCTTC.

As regards this clonotype: A much larger clone differs from this one at a single base, so this may be a read error. V and J are TRBV4-3 and TRBJ1-2, with D possibly TRBD1 on 5 matching bases. This CDR3 is 14 amino acids long. Germline CDR1 is LGHNA and CDR2 is YSLEER. Written as DNA, the CDR3 is TGCGCCGGCAGCCAAGACCCTAAGGGGTTAGGCTACACCTTC. Its protein product is CAGSQDPKGLGYTF.